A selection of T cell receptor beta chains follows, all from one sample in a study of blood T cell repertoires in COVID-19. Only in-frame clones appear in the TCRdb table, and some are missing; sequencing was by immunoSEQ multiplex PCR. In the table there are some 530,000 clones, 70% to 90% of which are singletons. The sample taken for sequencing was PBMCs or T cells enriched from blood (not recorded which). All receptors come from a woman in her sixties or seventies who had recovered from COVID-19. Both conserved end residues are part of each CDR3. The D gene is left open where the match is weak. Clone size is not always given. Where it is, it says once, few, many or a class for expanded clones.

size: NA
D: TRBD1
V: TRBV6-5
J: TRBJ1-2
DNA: TGTGCCAGCAGTCTGGCCGGGACAGGGTATGGCTACACCTTC
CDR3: CASSLAGTGYGYTF

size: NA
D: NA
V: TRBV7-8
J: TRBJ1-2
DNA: TGTGCCAGCAGCTTACCCCGTGGGGCACCTGGGAACTATGGCTACACCTTC
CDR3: CASSLPRGAPGNYGYTF

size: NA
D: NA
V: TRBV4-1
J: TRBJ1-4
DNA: TGCGCCAGCAGCCTCCTTTATACAACTAATGAAAAACTGTTTTTT
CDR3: CASSLLYTTNEKLFF

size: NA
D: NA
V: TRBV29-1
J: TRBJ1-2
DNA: TGCAGCGTTCCGATTCAGGGAGGTGGCGGCTACACCTTC
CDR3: CSVPIQGGGGYTF

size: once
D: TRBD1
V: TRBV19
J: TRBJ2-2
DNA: TGTGCCAGTAGTGTCCGGACAGGGACCACGACCGGGGAGCTGTTTTTT
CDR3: CASSVRTGTTTGELFF

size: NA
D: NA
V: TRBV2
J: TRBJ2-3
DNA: TGTGCCAGCATGACGGACACGAGCACAGATACGCAGTATTTT
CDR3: CASMTDTSTDTQYF

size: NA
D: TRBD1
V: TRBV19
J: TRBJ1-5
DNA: TGTGCCAGTAGTATACGGGGACAGTCCAATCAGCCCCAGCATTTT
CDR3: CASSIRGQSNQPQHF

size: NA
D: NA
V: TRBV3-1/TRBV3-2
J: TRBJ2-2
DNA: TGTGCCAGCAGCCACTTAGTCACCGGGGAGCTGTTTTTT
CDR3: CASSHLVTGELFF

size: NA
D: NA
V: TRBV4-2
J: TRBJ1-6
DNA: TGTGCCAGCAGCCAAGACATCGCTGTGCAGAATTCACCCCTCCACTTT
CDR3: CASSQDIAVQNSPLHF

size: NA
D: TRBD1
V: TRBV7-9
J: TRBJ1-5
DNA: TGTGCCAGCAGCTTTTCGACAGGGGATCAGCCCCAGCATTTT
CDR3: CASSFSTGDQPQHF

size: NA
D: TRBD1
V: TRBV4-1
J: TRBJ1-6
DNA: TGCGCCAGCAGCCAAGGGGACAGTAGGAATTCACCCCTCCACTTT
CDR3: CASSQGDSRNSPLHF

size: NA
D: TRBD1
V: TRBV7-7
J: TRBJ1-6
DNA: TGTGCCAGCAGCTCGGGACAGGGAGATTCACCCCTCCACTTT
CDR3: CASSSGQGDSPLHF

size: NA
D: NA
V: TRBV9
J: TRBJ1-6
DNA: TGTGCCAGCAGCGTAGGAGTCCCGGGTCCCACTAATTCACCCCTCCACTTT
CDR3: CASSVGVPGPTNSPLHF

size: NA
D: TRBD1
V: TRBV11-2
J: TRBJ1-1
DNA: TGTGCCAGCAGCTCGACAGGGGGCCAGACTGAAGCTTTCTTT
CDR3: CASSSTGGQTEAFF

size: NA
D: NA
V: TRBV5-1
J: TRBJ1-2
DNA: TGCGCCAGCAGCTTGGACAGAAACTATGGCTACACCTTC
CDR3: CASSLDRNYGYTF

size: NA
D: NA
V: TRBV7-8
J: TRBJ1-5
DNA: TGTGCCAGCAGCTTCCCTTATAGCAATCAGCCCCAGCATTTT
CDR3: CASSFPYSNQPQHF

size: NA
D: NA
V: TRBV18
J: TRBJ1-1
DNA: TGTGCCAGCTCACCTTCGACAGTTAGGTCCCTGAACACTGAAGCTTTCTTT
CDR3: CASSPSTVRSLNTEAFF

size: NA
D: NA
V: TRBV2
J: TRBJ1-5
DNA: TGTGCCAGCAGTCGCGGACGGGACAATCAGCCCCAGCATTTT
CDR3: CASSRGRDNQPQHF

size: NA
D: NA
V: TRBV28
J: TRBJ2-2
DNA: TGTGCCAGCAGTTTAGTTAGTCGGGCAGGGTGGAACACCGGGGAGCTGTTTTTT
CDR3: CASSLVSRAGWNTGELFF

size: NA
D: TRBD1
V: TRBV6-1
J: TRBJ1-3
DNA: TGTGCCAGCAGTGAAGGACAGGGTAAAAGGTCTGGAAACACCATATATTTT
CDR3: CASSEGQGKRSGNTIYF

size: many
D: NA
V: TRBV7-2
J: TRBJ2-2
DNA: TGTGCCAGCAGCTGGGGCAGCAGGCGATATACCGGGGAGCTGTTTTTT
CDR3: CASSWGSRRYTGELFF

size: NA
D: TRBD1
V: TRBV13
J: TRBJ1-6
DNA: TGTGCCAGCAGTTTGCTAGGGGGACAGGGCCCGATTTCACCCCTCCACTTT
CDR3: CASSLLGGQGPISPLHF

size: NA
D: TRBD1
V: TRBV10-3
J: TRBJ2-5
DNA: TGTGCCATCAGAGACAGGGGAGAGACCCAGTACTTC
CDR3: CAIRDRGETQYF

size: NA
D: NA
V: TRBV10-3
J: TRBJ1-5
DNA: TGTGCCATCAGTGATAAAGGAAGCGGGCAGCCCCAGCATTTT
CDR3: CAISDKGSGQPQHF

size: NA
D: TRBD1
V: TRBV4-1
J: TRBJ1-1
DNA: TGCGCCAGCAGCCAAGATTTCGACAGGGGGACTGAAGCTTTCTTT
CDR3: CASSQDFDRGTEAFF

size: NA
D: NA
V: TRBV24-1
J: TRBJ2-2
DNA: TGTGCCACCGCGAGGGCTGTCGACACCGGGGAGCTGTTTTTT
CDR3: CATARAVDTGELFF

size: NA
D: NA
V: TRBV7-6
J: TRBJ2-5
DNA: TGTGCCAGCAGCTTAGCTTCATTGGGGAGAGAGACCCAGTACTTC
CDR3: CASSLASLGRETQYF

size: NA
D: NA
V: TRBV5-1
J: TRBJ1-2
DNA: TGCGCCAGCCGACAGACGGACTATGGCTACACCTTC
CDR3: CASRQTDYGYTF

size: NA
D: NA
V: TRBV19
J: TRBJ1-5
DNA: TGTGCCAGTATGGGCCAATATAGCAATCAGCCCCAGCATTTT
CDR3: CASMGQYSNQPQHF

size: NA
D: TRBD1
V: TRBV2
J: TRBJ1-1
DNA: TGTGCCAGCAGTCTAGGGGGCAGGGGGAACACTGAAGCTTTCTTT
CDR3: CASSLGGRGNTEAFF

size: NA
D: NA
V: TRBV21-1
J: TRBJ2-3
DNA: TGTGCCAGCAGCAAAGGACGAACTAGCGGGGGCCCCGGATACTACACAGATACGCAGTATTTT
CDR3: CASSKGRTSGGPGYYTDTQYF

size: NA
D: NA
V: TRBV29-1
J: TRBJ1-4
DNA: TGCAGCGTCCTCGGAGAGGGTGAAAAACTGTTTTTT
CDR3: CSVLGEGEKLFF

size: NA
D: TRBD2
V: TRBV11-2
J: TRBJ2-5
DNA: TGTGCCAGCACTCCTCGGTGGGGGGGAGGGGAGACCCAGTACTTC
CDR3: CASTPRWGGGETQYF

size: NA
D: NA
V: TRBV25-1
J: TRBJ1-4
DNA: TGTGCCAGCAGTGAACCAGCAGGGGAACTGTTTTTT
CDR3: CASSEPAGELFF

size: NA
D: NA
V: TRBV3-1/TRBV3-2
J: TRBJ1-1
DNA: TGTGCCAGCAGCCTAAAAGTGGGAGGGACTGAAGCTTTCTTT
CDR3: CASSLKVGGTEAFF

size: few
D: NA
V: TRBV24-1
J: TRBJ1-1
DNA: TGTGCCACCAAAAGGGGTAGTGGCACTGAAGCTTTCTTT
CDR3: CATKRGSGTEAFF

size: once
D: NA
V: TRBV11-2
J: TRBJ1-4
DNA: TGTGCCAGCAGCTCCCCGGGAGGCGAAAAACTGTTTTTT
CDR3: CASSSPGGEKLFF

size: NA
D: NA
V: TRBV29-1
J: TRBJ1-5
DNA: TGCAGCCCTTACCAGATCAATCAGCCCCAGCATTTT
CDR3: CSPYQINQPQHF

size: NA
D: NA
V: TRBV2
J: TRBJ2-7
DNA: TGTGCCAGCAGTGAAGGTCAGACCTACGAGCAGTACTTC
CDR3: CASSEGQTYEQYF

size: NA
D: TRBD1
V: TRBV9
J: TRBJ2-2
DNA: TGTGCCAGCAGCGTCCAGGGGGCGAACACCGGGGAGCTGTTTTTT
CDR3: CASSVQGANTGELFF

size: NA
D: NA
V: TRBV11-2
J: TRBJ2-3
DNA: TGTGCCAGCAGGGATACTAGAGGCACAGATACGCAGTATTTT
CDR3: CASRDTRGTDTQYF

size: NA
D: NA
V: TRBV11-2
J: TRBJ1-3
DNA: TGTGCCAGCAGCTTGTTCAGGGCAACGGGAAACACCATATATTTT
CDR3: CASSLFRATGNTIYF

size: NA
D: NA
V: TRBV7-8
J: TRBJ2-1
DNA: TGTGCCAGCAGCTTCAGCGACTCCTACAATGAGCAGTTCTTC
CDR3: CASSFSDSYNEQFF

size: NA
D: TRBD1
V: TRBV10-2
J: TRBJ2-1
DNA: TGCGCCAGCAGACAGGGGTGGAATGAGCAGTTCTTC
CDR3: CASRQGWNEQFF

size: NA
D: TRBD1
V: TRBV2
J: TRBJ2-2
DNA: TGTGCCAGCAGTCAAGACAGGGGGCGAACCGGGGAGCTGTTTTTT
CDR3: CASSQDRGRTGELFF